This T cell receptor beta chain was profiled in a study of beta chain features in type 1 diabetes. Study-wide points: Because the template was cDNA, high-expressing cells might be over-represented. Here, the possible influence of HLA type (on TCRB rearrangement) remained unresolved.

This CDR3 has 16 residues. CDR1 LGHNA and CDR2 YSLEER come from the germline V gene. V was pared by 1 base and J by 1 base, with 11 bases between. Researchers reported sorting CD4+ naive, central memory, regulatory and stem cell-like memory cells via CD45RO/CCR7/CD25/CD127/CD95/CD27. The isolated RNA, all of it, was reverse transcribed, so expressed TCRB transcripts were what got sequenced. Here immunoSEQ multiplex PCR was the method, and the copy in TCRdb shows in-frame clones only, minus some. The sample carries 600,000 to 650,000 clones, 15% to 19% recorded once. Notes on this clone: The antigen remains unidentified.

The sequence came from a man younger than 30 in good health. Sequenced: naive CD4+ T cells from blood. The rearrangement links TRBV4-3 to TRBJ1-5, with D unclear. The chain's CDR3 is CASSQGPAGSNQPQHF. The CDR3 bases are TGCGCCAGCAGCCAAGGCCCTGCGGGGAGCAATCAGCCCCAGCATTTT.